This T cell receptor beta chain was captured in a study of blood T cells in healthy people across ages. The study, taken as a whole, reports: The CMV status of each donor remained undetermined, and this could have confounded shifts in expanded clonotypes. The study regarded diversity estimates from one million T cells as underestimates. The fall in TCR beta diversity per million T cells was roughly linear with age.

Comment on this clonotype: The antigen is undetermined.

The CDR3 totals 13 residues. CDR1 and CDR2 from the germline V gene are SGDLS and YYNGEE. V lost 2 bases and J 12 bases, leaving 15 bases between the germline ends. With a J-beta primer mix and a sample-barcoded 5' primer, a second PCR ran roughly 6 to 11 cycles. Individual samples furnished no less than 2.5 million CDR3-containing paired-end reads apiece. TCRdb redid the calling of the 5' RACE reads with MiXCR, one entry per CDR3 protein. The top ten hold about a quarter of the sample, which has about 830,000 distinct CDR3 sequences, around 68% seen once. The clonotype was recovered from a man aged 30 to 39 in good health. What was sequenced was blood. The chain carries TRBV9 and TRBJ2-4; maybe TRBD1 (5 bases). CDR3 in amino acids: CASSVLDSSGQYF. The CDR3 DNA is TGTGCCAGCAGCGTCCTCGACAGCTCCGGTCAGTACTTC.